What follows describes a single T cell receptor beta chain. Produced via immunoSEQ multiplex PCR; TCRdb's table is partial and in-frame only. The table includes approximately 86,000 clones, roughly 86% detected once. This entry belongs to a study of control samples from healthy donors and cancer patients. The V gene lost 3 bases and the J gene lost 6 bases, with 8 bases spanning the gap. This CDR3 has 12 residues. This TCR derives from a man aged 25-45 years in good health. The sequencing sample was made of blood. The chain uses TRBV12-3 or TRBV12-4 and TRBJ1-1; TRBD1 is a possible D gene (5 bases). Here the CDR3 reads CASSLGGAEAFF. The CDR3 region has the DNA TGTGCCAGCAGTTTGGGGGGTGCTGAAGCTTTCTTT.